This T cell receptor beta chain was retrieved from a study of cytomegalovirus exposure and HLA in healthy donors (dated 2017 in TCRdb). Study-wide context: According to a later analysis, one platform produced both the 110 or so validation repertoires and the 670 or so repertoires of the first cohort. The study was designed to test whether signatures of past pathogen exposure could be identified by cataloging public T cell receptors. Besides the first cohort of 666 subjects, a separate validation cohort made up of over a hundred different subjects was used. To predict cytomegalovirus infection status, the study combined high-throughput TCR immunosequencing, statistical association of individual TCRs with disease status, and machine learning. Results the study describes overall, beyond this receptor: Most TCR sequences were seen in very few donors, while some public TCRs were found in many individuals. In vitro tests confirmed that a few of the cytomegalovirus-associated TCR beta chains recognize cytomegalovirus antigens. The classifier was reported to diagnose cytomegalovirus status with high specificity and sensitivity in both the original and validation cohorts. The validation cohort had no HLA typing available for a later analysis, so co-occurrence within that cohort was assessed over all 110 or so repertoires. The authors suggested that the approach could potentially be extended to other disease states and immunological phenotypes. Subsequent analysis determined that TCRs grouped into clusters in the first cohort also showed a tendency toward co-occurrence across the roughly 120 validation repertoires, and 85% to 95% of cluster scores exceeded 0. A total of fewer than 200 TCR beta chains were listed by the study as associated with cytomegalovirus.

The donors were included in the validation cohort of some 120 subjects, a group kept apart from the roughly 690-subject first cohort. Details on this clone: There is no known antigen for this receptor. Nothing much larger sits one base from this clone, and base qualities are not available.

Library prep was done by the immunoSEQ multiplex PCR assay. Per the source publication's procedure: To diagnose cytomegalovirus status from the catalog of TCR beta chain sequences, a statistical classification framework was built. TCRdb stores this immuneACCESS table with in-frame sequences only. Part of the clones is absent; in the studies checked, under half of the shortfall reflects unresolved V genes, and no reason is known for the rest. From that table come the V and J calls and clone size; the DNA was used to work out D and trimming. Here the sample has 200,000 to 300,000 clones; approximately 84% occur a single time. The ten largest clones take up around 1.2% of the sample. V drops 0 bases and J drops 7 bases, leaving 27 bases in between. The germline V gene specifies SNHLY as CDR1 and FYNNEI as CDR2. The cysteine opens and the phenylalanine closes a CDR3 of 20 amino acids. The retained sequence is limited to the CDR3, 60 bases, with the frame set at the first base.

Sequencing was performed on PBMCs. Rearrangement joined TRBV2 to TRBJ2-2; the D gene is perhaps TRBD2, from 6 matching bases. The origin of this receptor is a woman aged 25 to 39 in good health and CMV-seropositive. CDR3 region: CASSEARVRDWGNWDGELFF. The DNA is TGTGCCAGCAGTGAAGCGCGTGTGAGGGACTGGGGCAATTGGGACGGGGAGCTGTTTTTT.